A selection of T cell receptor beta chains follows, all from one sample in a study of OX40 agonist ivuxolimab in advanced cancers. The protocol was immunoSEQ multiplex PCR, while the TCRdb copy is restricted to in-frame clones and leaves out a portion. The data hold around 67,000 clones, with 75% to 90% observed a single time. The sample here was CD4+ or CD8+ T cells sorted from blood, taken in a trial of the OX40 agonist ivuxolimab. The source is an adult with an advanced solid tumor such as melanoma, head and neck, liver or kidney cancer. Both conserved end residues are part of each CDR3. D genes are given only for firm matches. Expanded clones get a size class; other rows say once, few or many, or leave the size out.

clone size	D gene	J gene	V gene	CDR3 protein	CDR3 DNA
few	TRBD2	TRBJ2-7	TRBV6-5	CASSYPTSGGYEQYF	TGTGCCAGCAGTTATCCGACTAGCGGGGGATACGAGCAGTACTTC
-	-	TRBJ2-2	TRBV6-1	CASPALGRGTGELFF	TGTGCCAGCCCAGCCCTTGGACGGGGCACCGGGGAGCTGTTTTTT
-	-	TRBJ2-4	TRBV6-1	CASSEASGMDIQYF	TGTGCCAGCAGTGAAGCGTCAGGGATGGACATTCAGTACTTC
-	TRBD1	TRBJ1-2	TRBV5-6	CASRAGTGGGYTF	TGTGCCAGCAGGGCAGGGACAGGGGGAGGCTACACCTTC
medium-sized	TRBD1	TRBJ2-2	TRBV4-2	CASSFGPGGPDTGELFF	TGTGCCAGCAGTTTCGGCCCAGGGGGTCCGGACACCGGGGAGCTGTTTTTT
few	-	TRBJ1-2	TRBV30	CAWSVQGPKYGYTF	TGTGCCTGGAGTGTACAGGGCCCAAAGTATGGCTACACCTTC
-	TRBD1	TRBJ2-1	TRBV18	CASSSQGANGPRGQFF	TGTGCCAGCTCATCACAGGGGGCCAACGGACCGAGGGGGCAGTTCTTC
-	TRBD1	TRBJ1-1	TRBV15	CATSRDWDSILNTEAFF	TGTGCCACCAGCAGAGATTGGGACAGCATACTGAACACTGAAGCTTTCTTT
few	-	TRBJ1-2	TRBV18	CASSPGEGYGYTF	TGTGCCAGCTCACCTGGGGAAGGTTATGGCTACACCTTC
-	TRBD1	TRBJ2-7	TRBV19	CASSIRGQGFEEQYF	TGTGCCAGTAGTATAAGGGGACAGGGGTTTGAGGAGCAGTACTTC
-	-	TRBJ1-3	TRBV19	CASSIDRRAGNTIYF	TGTGCCAGTAGTATAGATAGACGTGCTGGAAACACCATATATTTT
-	TRBD1	TRBJ2-3	TRBV5-6	CASSPDRGGLDTQYF	TGTGCCAGCAGCCCCGACAGGGGCGGGTTAGATACGCAGTATTTT
few	-	TRBJ1-2	TRBV10-1	CATIRGIYGYTF	TGCGCCACCATTAGAGGTATCTATGGCTACACCTTC
once	TRBD1	TRBJ2-7	TRBV30	CAWSRARDRALYEQYF	TGTGCCTGGAGTCGCGCTAGGGACAGGGCCCTTTACGAGCAGTACTTC
-	-	TRBJ1-1	TRBV7-2	CASSWPGRGITEAFF	TGTGCCAGCAGCTGGCCGGGACGGGGAATCACTGAAGCTTTCTTT